This T cell receptor beta chain was sequenced for a study of molecular identifiers for immune sequencing clone quantification. In its sample, this clonotype was seen many times. Its cognate antigen is unknown. Both previously described methods and listed TCR primers were employed to make bulk TCR libraries. TCRdb re-derived calls from the PCR reads in MiXCR, one entry per CDR3 protein. This sample has approximately 550,000 distinct CDR3 sequences, with around 21% found just once. Naive CD8 T cells were sorted, and the gate applied was CD8+CD4-CCR7+CD45RA+. Findings and limits, study-wide: Detectable among some 950,000 naive cells, according to reports, was Jurkat TCR RNA spiked in from one cell.

Trimming cost V 0 bases and J 0 bases; bases outside gene matches: 6. The CDR3 totals 17 residues. Germline V gene sequence: CDR1 SGDLS, CDR2 YYNGEE. Sequences were obtained from naive CD8+ T cells from blood, with Jurkat cell RNA spiked in. Indicated subset: FACS-sorted CD8+CD4-CCR7+CD45RA+ naive T cells. The rearrangement joins TRBV9 to TRBJ1-3; 7 bases fit TRBD1. The receptor was derived from a human donor in good health. Some libraries in this study had Jurkat cell RNA spiked in. CDR3 bases: TGTGCCAGCAGCGTAGGAGGGGGCTACAGCTCTGGAAACACCATATATTTT. Amino acid sequence: CASSVGGGYSSGNTIYF.